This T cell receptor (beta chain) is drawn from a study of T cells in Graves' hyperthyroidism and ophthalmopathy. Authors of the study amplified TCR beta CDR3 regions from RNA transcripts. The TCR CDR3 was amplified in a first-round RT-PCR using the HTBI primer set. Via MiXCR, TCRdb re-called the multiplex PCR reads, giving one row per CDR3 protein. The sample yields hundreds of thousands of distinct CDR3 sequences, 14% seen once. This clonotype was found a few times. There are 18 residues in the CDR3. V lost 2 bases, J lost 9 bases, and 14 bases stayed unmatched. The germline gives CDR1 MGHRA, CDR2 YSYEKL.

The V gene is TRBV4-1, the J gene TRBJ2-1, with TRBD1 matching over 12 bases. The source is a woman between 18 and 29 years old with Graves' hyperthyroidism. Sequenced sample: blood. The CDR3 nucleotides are TGCGCCAGCAGCCAATTCCCGGCAAGGGACAGGGGGCTGGTTGAGCAGTTCTTC. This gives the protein CASSQFPARDRGLVEQFF.